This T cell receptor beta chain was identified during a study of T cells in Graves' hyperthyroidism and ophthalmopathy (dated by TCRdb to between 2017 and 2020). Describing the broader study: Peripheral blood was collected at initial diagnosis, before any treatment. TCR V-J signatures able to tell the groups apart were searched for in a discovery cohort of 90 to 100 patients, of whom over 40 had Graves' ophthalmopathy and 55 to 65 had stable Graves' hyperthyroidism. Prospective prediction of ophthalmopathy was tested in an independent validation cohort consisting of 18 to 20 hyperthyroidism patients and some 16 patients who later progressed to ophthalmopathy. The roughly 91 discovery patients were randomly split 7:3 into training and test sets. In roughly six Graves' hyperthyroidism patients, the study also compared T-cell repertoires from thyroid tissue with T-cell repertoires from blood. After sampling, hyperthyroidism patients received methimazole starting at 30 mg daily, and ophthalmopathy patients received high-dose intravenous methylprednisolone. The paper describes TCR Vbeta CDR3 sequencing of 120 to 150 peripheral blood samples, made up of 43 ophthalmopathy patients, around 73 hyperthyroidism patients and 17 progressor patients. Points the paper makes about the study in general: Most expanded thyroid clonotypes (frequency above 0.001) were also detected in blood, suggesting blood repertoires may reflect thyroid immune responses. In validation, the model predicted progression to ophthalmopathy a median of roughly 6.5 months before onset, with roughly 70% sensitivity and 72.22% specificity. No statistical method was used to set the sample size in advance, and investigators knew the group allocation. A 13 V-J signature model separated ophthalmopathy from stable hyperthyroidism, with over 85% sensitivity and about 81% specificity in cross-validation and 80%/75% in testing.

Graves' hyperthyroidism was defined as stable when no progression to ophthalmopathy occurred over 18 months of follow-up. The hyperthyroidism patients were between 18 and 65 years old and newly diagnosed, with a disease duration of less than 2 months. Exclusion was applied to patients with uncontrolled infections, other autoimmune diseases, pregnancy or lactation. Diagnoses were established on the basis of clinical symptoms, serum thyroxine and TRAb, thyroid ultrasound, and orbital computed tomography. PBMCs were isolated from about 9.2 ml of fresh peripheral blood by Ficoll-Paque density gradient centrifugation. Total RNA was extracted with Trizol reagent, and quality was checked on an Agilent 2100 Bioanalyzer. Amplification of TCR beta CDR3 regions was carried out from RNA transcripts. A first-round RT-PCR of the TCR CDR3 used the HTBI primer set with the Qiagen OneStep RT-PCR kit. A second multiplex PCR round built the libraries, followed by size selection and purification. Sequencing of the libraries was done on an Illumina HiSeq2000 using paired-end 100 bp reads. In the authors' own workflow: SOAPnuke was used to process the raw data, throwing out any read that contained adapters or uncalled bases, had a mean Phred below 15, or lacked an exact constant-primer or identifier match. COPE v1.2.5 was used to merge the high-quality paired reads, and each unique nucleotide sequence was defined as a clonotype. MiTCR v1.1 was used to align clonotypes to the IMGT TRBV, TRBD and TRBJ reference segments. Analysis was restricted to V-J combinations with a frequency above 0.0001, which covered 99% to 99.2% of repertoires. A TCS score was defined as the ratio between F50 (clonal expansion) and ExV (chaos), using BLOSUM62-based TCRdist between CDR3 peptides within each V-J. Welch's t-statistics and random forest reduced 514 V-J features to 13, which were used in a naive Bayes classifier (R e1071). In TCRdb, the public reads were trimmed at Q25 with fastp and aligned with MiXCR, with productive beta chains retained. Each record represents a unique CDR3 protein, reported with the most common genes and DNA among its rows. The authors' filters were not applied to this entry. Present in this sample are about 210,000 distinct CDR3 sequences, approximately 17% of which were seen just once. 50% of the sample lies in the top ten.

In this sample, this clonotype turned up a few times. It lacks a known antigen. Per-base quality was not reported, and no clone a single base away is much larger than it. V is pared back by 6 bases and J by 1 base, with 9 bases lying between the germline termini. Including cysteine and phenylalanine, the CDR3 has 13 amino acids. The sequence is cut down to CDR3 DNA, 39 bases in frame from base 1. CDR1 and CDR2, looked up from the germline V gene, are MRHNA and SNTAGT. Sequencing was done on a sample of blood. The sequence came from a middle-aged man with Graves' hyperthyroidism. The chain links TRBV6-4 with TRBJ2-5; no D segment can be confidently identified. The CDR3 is CASSARPQETQYF. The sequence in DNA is TGTGCCAGCAGCGCTCGGCCCCAAGAGACCCAGTACTTC.